This entry features one T cell receptor (beta chain) sequence. The target antigen is unknown. The naive CD8 population came from CD45RO-negative cells selected for CCR7, without terminally differentiated effector memory CD45RA+ cells. The record originates from a study of shared clonotypes between healthy human individuals. Study observations and caveats: Rarefaction showed sorted-subset sequencing was incomplete despite large depth.

This CDR3 comprises 17 residues. Between the trimmed V and J ends, which lost 4 bases and 0 bases, there was a span of 16 bases. CDR1 and CDR2 from the germline V gene are SGHDT and YYEEEE. The method was immunoSEQ multiplex PCR; TCRdb's version includes in-frame clones alone and lacks a portion of them. The table has some 2 million clones, about 95% seen once. Sequencing input: naive CD8+ T cells sorted from blood. This chain connects TRBV5-6 to TRBJ2-2; the D is unclear. The clonotype originates from a man in his late teens or twenties in good health. CDR3 in amino acids: CASSPLNLETNTGELFF. CDR3 coding DNA: TGTGCCAGCAGCCCCCTAAATCTGGAAACGAACACCGGGGAGCTGTTTTTT.